The 28 T cell receptor beta chains in this list originate from one sample, sequenced in a study of shared clonotypes between healthy human individuals. Profiling relied on immunoSEQ multiplex PCR, and the TCRdb table lists in-frame clones only, not all of them. Of 800,000 or so clones listed, 90% to 97% are singletons. It was CD45RO-negative cells, positively selected for CCR7, that made up naive CD8 cells, with terminally differentiated effector memory CD45RA+ cells excluded. The specimen was naive CD8+ T cells sorted from blood. Receptors originate from a man under 40 in good health.

This chain connects TRBV7-9 to TRBJ2-1; D gene ambiguous. Germline loops: CDR1 SEHNR, CDR2 FQNEAQ (reference sequence). This CDR3 spans 15 amino acids. Trimming removed 2 bases at V and 6 bases at J, with 14 bases between. CDR3 bases: TGTGCCAGCAGCTTAACCCCCCTAGATCTCAATGAGCAGTTCTTC. Protein sequence: CASSLTPLDLNEQFF. The full variable domain, with the rest looked up from reference TRBV7-9 and TRBJ2-1, is DTGVSQNPRHKITKRGQNVTFRCDPISEHNRLYWYRQTLGQGPEFLTYFQNEAQLEKSRLLSDRFSAERPKGSFSTLEIQRTEQGDSAMYLCASSLTPLDLNEQFFGPGTRLTVL.

V usage is TRBV29-1 and J usage is TRBJ2-1, with a possible D match to TRBD1 (5 bases). The CDR3 runs 15 residues. Germline loops: CDR1 SQVTM, CDR2 ANQGSEA. V lost 3 bases and J 6 bases, leaving 18 bases between the germline ends. The CDR3 spells CSVDIFQGITNEQFF. The CDR3 DNA follows: TGCAGCGTTGACATTTTTCAGGGAATCACCAATGAGCAGTTCTTC.

The rearrangement links TRBV13 to TRBJ1-1; TRBD1 is a possible D gene (6 bases). Trimming stripped 3 bases from V and 1 base from J, with 12 bases between. The CDR3 loop spans 15 amino acids. CDR1 is PRHDT and CDR2 is FYEKMQ in the germline V gene (reference sequence). CDR3 amino acids: CASSFDRSENTEAFF. Here the CDR3 DNA reads TGTGCCAGCAGCTTCGACAGGTCGGAGAACACTGAAGCTTTCTTT.

The chain joins TRBV14 to TRBJ2-7; TRBD2 is a possible D gene (6 bases). The germline gives CDR1 SGHDN, CDR2 FVKESK. The ends were cut back, 0 bases at V and 2 bases at J, with 26 bases in the middle. The CDR3 loop spans 20 amino acids. The CDR3 spells CASSQDITGGYGFWTYEQYF. CDR3 nucleotide sequence: TGTGCCAGCAGCCAAGACATTACTGGAGGGTACGGGTTTTGGACCTACGAGCAGTACTTC. Full variable domain (missing parts from reference TRBV14 and TRBJ2-7): EAGVTQFPSHSVIEKGQTVTLRCDPISGHDNLYWYRRVMGKEIKFLLHFVKESKQDESGMPNNRFLAERTGGTYSTLKVQPAELEDSGVYFCASSQDITGGYGFWTYEQYFGPGTRLTVT.

The chain couples TRBV30 to TRBJ2-7, with 10 positions matching TRBD2. Germline V gene sequence: CDR1 GTSNPN, CDR2 SVGIG (reference sequence). The J segment lost 4 bases and the V segment lost 7 bases, leaving 7 bases of the junction unmatched. The CDR3 spans 13 residues. The CDR3 loop is CASTGTSVYEQYF. DNA of the CDR3: TGTGCCTCCACCGGGACTAGCGTTTACGAGCAGTACTTC.

The chain uses TRBV11-2 and TRBJ2-1, with 9 bases aligning to TRBD2. V gave up 1 base and J gave up 8 bases; unmatched junction bases: 6. CDR1 is SGHAT, CDR2 FQNNGV, per germline. The CDR3 is 15 residues long. DNA for the CDR3: TGTGCCAGCAGCTTAGGGGGACTAGCTTTGGATGAGCAGTTCTTC. It is translated as CASSLGGLALDEQFF.

This clone was detected only a few times. The same CDR3 arises from other DNA sequences in this sample as well. This chain links TRBV28 with TRBJ2-7, with D tentatively TRBD1 or TRBD2 (5 bases each). Trimming removed 3 bases from V and 5 bases from J, with 8 bases in between. Per the germline V gene, CDR1 is MDHEN and CDR2 is SYDVKM. The length of the CDR3 is 12 residues. This CDR3 reads CASSLRGDEQYF. The DNA for the CDR3 is TGTGCCAGCAGTTTGAGAGGGGACGAGCAGTACTTC.

The chain is built from TRBV5-4 and TRBJ2-3; no reliable D call. This CDR3 contains 12 residues. V lost 2 bases and J lost 7, with 8 bases in between. Per germline, CDR1 SGHNT and CDR2 YYREEE (reference sequence). This CDR3 reads CASSFGANTQYF. Written as DNA, the CDR3 is TGTGCCAGCAGCTTTGGAGCCAATACGCAGTATTTT.

V usage is TRBV15 and J usage is TRBJ2-3; D perhaps matches TRBD2 (6 bases). Per germline, CDR1 LNHNV and CDR2 YYDKDF (reference sequence). The CDR3 loop spans 16 amino acids. Between the trimmed V and J ends, which lost 0 bases and 0 bases, there was a span of 10 bases. In DNA, the CDR3 is TGTGCCACCAGCAGAGAGTCCAGCGGGAGCACAGATACGCAGTATTTT. Its protein product is CATSRESSGSTDTQYF.

This clone was detected once. The chain couples TRBV7-9 to TRBJ2-7, with 9 bases identical to TRBD2. J gave up 4 bases and V 3 bases, and 4 bases lay outside the gene matches. Germline V lookup: CDR1 SEHNR, CDR2 FQNEAQ (reference sequence). The CDR3 is 14 residues long. CDR3: CASSFETSGYEQYF. CDR3 nucleotides: TGTGCCAGCAGCTTCGAGACTAGCGGATACGAGCAGTACTTC.

This clone is a singleton in its sample. The chain carries TRBV2 and TRBJ1-3; 8 bases line up with TRBD1. The CDR3 runs 12 residues. Losses at the gene ends were 9 bases for V and 2 bases for J; bases not matched to a gene: 0. Germline V CDR1 and CDR2: SNHLY, FYNNEI. The CDR3 loop reads CARTGAGNTIYF. The DNA of the CDR3 is TGTGCCAGGACAGGGGCTGGAAACACCATATATTTT.

This chain connects TRBV7-6 to TRBJ2-6, with 7 positions matching TRBD2. V dropped 0 bases and J dropped 4; count of bases not matched to a gene: 6. The CDR3 runs 17 residues. Germline V gives CDR1 SGHVS, CDR2 FNYEAQ. The chain's CDR3 is CASSLASGKAGANVLTF. In nucleotides, the CDR3 is TGTGCCAGCAGCTTAGCGAGCGGGAAGGCGGGGGCCAACGTCCTGACTTTC.

The V gene is TRBV7-6, the J gene TRBJ2-1; D not resolved. This CDR3 comprises 13 residues. Between the trimmed V and J ends, which lost 6 bases and 2 bases, there was a span of 8 bases. The germline gives CDR1 SGHVS, CDR2 FNYEAQ. CDR3 region: CASSPDTYNEQFF. DNA for the CDR3: TGTGCCAGCAGTCCGGATACCTACAATGAGCAGTTCTTC. The complete variable domain, with remaining parts taken from reference TRBV7-6 and TRBJ2-1, reads GAGVSQSPRYKVTKRGQDVALRCDPISGHVSLYWYRQALGQGPEFLTYFNYEAQQDKSGLPNDRFSAERPEGSISTLTIQRTEQRDSAMYRCASSPDTYNEQFFGPGTRLTVL.

This clone was picked up a small number of times. The rearrangement links TRBV19 to TRBJ1-2, with 9 bases that match TRBD1. Germline assignment: CDR1 LNHDA and CDR2 SQIVND (reference sequence). CDR3 size: 15 residues. J gave up 7 bases and V 5 bases, and 11 bases lay outside the gene matches. The CDR3 loop is CASSALGTGSGGYTF. The CDR3 DNA reads TGTGCCAGTAGTGCCCTAGGGACAGGGTCTGGTGGCTACACCTTC.

The rearrangement joins TRBV6-5 to TRBJ2-5; 7 nucleotides align to TRBD2. Germline assignment: CDR1 MNHEY and CDR2 SVGAGI. The CDR3 sequence is 15 residues long. With V trimmed by 5 bases and J by 5 bases, 11 bases remained unmatched. CDR3 protein: CASSQTGTTRETQYF. The CDR3 coding sequence is TGTGCCAGCAGTCAGACTGGGACTACCAGGGAGACCCAGTACTTC.

The chain recombines TRBV28 with TRBJ2-7; possible D gene TRBD2, 6 bases. This CDR3 is built from 14 residues. Germline assignment: CDR1 MDHEN and CDR2 SYDVKM. V lost 5 bases to trimming and J lost 5 bases, with 16 bases between them. The CDR3 here is CASSRGGGVHEQYF. The DNA of the CDR3 is TGTGCCAGCAGTCGTGGTGGCGGGGTCCACGAGCAGTACTTC.

The chain links TRBV20-1 to TRBJ1-1; D gene unclear. V lost 6 bases, J lost 6 bases, and 11 bases lay in between. CDR3 length equals 11 residues. The germline V gene has CDR1 DFQATT and CDR2 SNEGSKA (reference sequence). The CDR3 protein is CSANGMSEAFF. CDR3 in DNA: TGCAGTGCCAACGGGATGTCTGAAGCTTTCTTT.

This clone was seen once. The V gene is TRBV27, the J gene TRBJ2-1; possible D gene TRBD2, 5 bases. The V end lost 5 bases, the J end lost 10 bases, and 18 bases lay between the germline ends. The CDR3 has 14 residues. Germline CDR1 reads MNHEY; CDR2 reads SMNVEV (reference sequence). The CDR3: CASSPSLVGEEQFF. CDR3 in DNA: TGTGCCAGCAGTCCTTCCCTTGTTGGGGAGGAGCAGTTCTTC.

The V and J genes are TRBV7-9 and TRBJ2-7, with D tentatively TRBD2 (6 bases). The CDR3 has 13 amino acids. CDR1 and CDR2 from the germline V gene are SEHNR and FQNEAQ (reference sequence). The V end lost 8 bases, the J end lost 0 bases, and 11 bases lay between the germline ends. For the CDR3, the DNA is TGTGCCAGCCGGCGGGAAGGCTCCTACGAGCAGTACTTC. This gives the protein CASRREGSYEQYF.

CDR3 in DNA: TGTGCCAGCCCGGGCGAGGCTTTCTTT. Translating gives CASPGEAFF. V and J are TRBV27 and TRBJ1-1; no reliable D call. CDR1 MNHEY and CDR2 SMNVEV come from the germline V gene (reference sequence). The length of the CDR3 is 9 residues. Trimming shortened V by 8 bases and J by 11 bases, and 9 bases separated the two germline ends.

The rearrangement joins TRBV7-2 to TRBJ2-3; 12 positions match TRBD1. The germline CDR1 and CDR2 sequences are SGHTA and FQGNSA. The CDR3 runs to 16 residues. Trimming removed 5 bases from V and 4 bases from J; junction bases left unmatched: 7. CDR3 amino acids: CASSHIRDRGPDTQYF. The CDR3 region has the DNA TGTGCCAGCAGCCATATCCGGGACAGGGGGCCAGATACGCAGTATTTT.

Remarks on this clone: Other DNA variants within this sample encode the same CDR3. The genes are TRBV7-9 and TRBJ2-1; D call uncertain. Trimming took off 5 bases at V and 10 bases at J, with 15 bases between the two ends. This CDR3 contains 13 residues. CDR1 and CDR2 from the germline V gene are SEHNR and FQNEAQ (reference sequence). This chain's CDR3 is CASSPPASGEQFF. CDR3 nucleotides: TGTGCCAGCAGCCCCCCCGCCTCTGGGGAGCAGTTCTTC.

The CDR3 DNA reads as TGTGCCAGCAGTGTGAACATTAACTATGGCTACACCTTC. Its translation is CASSVNINYGYTF. The gene calls are TRBV2 and TRBJ1-2; unclear D gene. CDR3 length: 13 amino acids. The V gene lost 4 bases and the J gene lost 1 base, with 7 bases spanning the gap. Germline V gene sequence: CDR1 SNHLY, CDR2 FYNNEI. The whole variable domain, filled in from reference TRBV2 and TRBJ1-2, reads EPEVTQTPSHQVTQMGQEVILRCVPISNHLYFYWYRQILGQKVEFLVSFYNNEISEKSEIFDDQFSVERPDGSNFTLKIRSTKLEDSAMYFCASSVNINYGYTFGSGTRLTVV.

The rearrangement joins TRBV6-5 to TRBJ2-1; 9 nucleotides line up with TRBD2. Per germline, CDR1 MNHEY and CDR2 SVGAGI. V lost 4 bases to trimming and J lost 3 bases; unmatched junction nucleotides: 4. The length of the CDR3 is 15 residues. CDR3 in DNA: TGTGCCAGCAGTTCAACGACTAGCGGCTACAATGAGCAGTTCTTC. It codes for CASSSTTSGYNEQFF.

CDR3 sequence (DNA): TGTGCCAGCAGTTCCGGGACAGGGTCCTACAATGAGCAGTTCTTC. Encoded protein: CASSSGTGSYNEQFF. The chain is built from TRBV27 and TRBJ2-1; TRBD1 aligns across 9 bases. V lost 4 bases, J lost 1 base, and 2 bases stayed unmatched. The germline gives CDR1 MNHEY, CDR2 SMNVEV (reference sequence). CDR3 length: 15 residues.

V and J are TRBV6-5 and TRBJ2-7, with TRBD2 as a possible D gene (6 bases). Germline V lookup: CDR1 MNHEY, CDR2 SVGAGI. The CDR3 has 13 residues. Trimming cost V 2 bases and J 4 bases, with 9 bases left between them. This CDR3 is CASSYRSGYEQYF. CDR3 sequence (DNA): TGTGCCAGCAGTTACCGTAGCGGATACGAGCAGTACTTC.

This rearrangement joins TRBV7-6 to TRBJ2-1, with 9 bases identical to TRBD2. The V segment lost 0 bases and the J segment 7 bases; nucleotides outside the gene matches: 4. This CDR3 has 15 amino acids. The V gene's germline CDR1 is SGHVS and CDR2 FNYEAQ. This CDR3 is CASSLAVSGRNEQFF. CDR3 bases: TGTGCCAGCAGCTTAGCGGTTAGCGGGAGAAATGAGCAGTTCTTC.

A note on this clone: Other DNA sequences in this specimen translate into the identical CDR3. The chain recombines TRBV7-9 with TRBJ2-7; 13 bases fit TRBD2. V was pared by 3 bases and J by 2 bases, with 4 bases of the junction left unmatched. There are 16 residues in the CDR3. CDR1 and CDR2 (germline): SEHNR, FQNEAQ (reference sequence). CDR3 in DNA: TGTGCCAGCAGCTTTCGGACTAGCGGGAGCCCCTACGAGCAGTACTTC. Translation gives CASSFRTSGSPYEQYF.